The 22 T cell receptor beta chains given below trace back to one sample, sequenced in a study of blood T cell repertoires in COVID-19. Generated by immunoSEQ multiplex PCR, the TCRdb table keeps only in-frame clones and is missing some. The table includes some 150,000 clones, 75% to 90% detected once. The specimen was peripheral blood. These receptors were taken from a woman between 70 and 85 years old with acute or convalescent COVID-19.

This clone was observed a handful of times. The gene calls are TRBV19 and TRBJ1-4, with a weak D call TRBD1 (6 bases). V was clipped by 3 bases and J by 4 bases, with 15 bases between them. The V gene's germline CDR1 is LNHDA and CDR2 SQIVND (reference sequence). The CDR3 sequence is 16 residues long. The CDR3 loop reads CASSIGQLILNEKLFF. CDR3 nucleotide sequence: TGTGCCAGTAGTATCGGACAGCTTATACTTAATGAAAAACTGTTTTTT.

The chain employs TRBV7-2 and TRBJ2-5, with 13 nucleotides matching TRBD2. Trimming at V came to 5 bases and at J to 2 bases, leaving 5 bases not matched to a gene. This CDR3 spans 16 amino acids. Germline CDR1 and CDR2: SGHTA and FQGNSA. The CDR3 protein is CASSIQLAGGQETQYF. The CDR3 region has the DNA TGTGCCAGCAGCATCCAACTAGCGGGGGGGCAAGAGACCCAGTACTTC.

The chain links TRBV2 to TRBJ1-1, with TRBD1 as a possible D gene (6 bases). V lost 6 bases and J lost 0, with 14 bases in between. The CDR3 contains 15 residues. Germline CDR1 reads SNHLY; CDR2 reads FYNNEI. The CDR3 protein is CASRQGGTLNTEAFF. The CDR3 coding sequence is TGTGCCAGCAGGCAAGGGGGAACCCTGAACACTGAAGCTTTCTTT. Complete variable domain (other parts from reference TRBV2 and TRBJ1-1): EPEVTQTPSHQVTQMGQEVILRCVPISNHLYFYWYRQILGQKVEFLVSFYNNEISEKSEIFDDQFSVERPDGSNFTLKIRSTKLEDSAMYFCASRQGGTLNTEAFFGQGTRLTVV.

This chain joins TRBV28 and TRBJ1-2; possibly TRBD1 for D (6 bases). V lost 6 bases and J 4 bases, leaving 12 bases between the germline ends. Looked up from germline, CDR1 is MDHEN and CDR2 is SYDVKM. CDR3 length: 13 amino acids. CDR3 sequence reads: CASRKGQSYGYTF. CDR3 nucleotide sequence: TGTGCCAGCAGGAAAGGACAGAGCTATGGCTACACCTTC.

The chain is built from TRBV12-3 or TRBV12-4 and TRBJ2-5; D is perhaps TRBD1 (6 bases). The CDR3 totals 13 residues. The germline V and J ends were trimmed by 3 bases and 8 bases, with 13 bases remaining between them. CDR3 loop: CASSFSGHETQYF. The CDR3 nucleotides read TGTGCCAGCAGTTTTTCGGGACACGAAACCCAGTACTTC.

This chain joins TRBV2 and TRBJ2-1; 7 positions agree with TRBD2. From germline, CDR1 is SNHLY and CDR2 FYNNEI. The CDR3 is 15 amino acids. With 4 bases clipped from V and 1 base from J, the junction kept 4 bases outside the gene matches. CDR3 residues: CASSGREGSYNEQFF. CDR3 DNA sequence: TGTGCCAGCAGTGGGAGGGAGGGGTCCTACAATGAGCAGTTCTTC.

V usage is TRBV15 and J usage is TRBJ2-3, with D possibly TRBD2 on 6 matching bases. The CDR3 sequence is 15 residues long. The germline V and J ends were trimmed by 6 bases and 5 bases, with 18 bases remaining between them. Germline-derived CDR1 and CDR2 are LNHNV and YYDKDF (reference sequence). The CDR3 loop reads CATRAHGGEGDTQYF. The CDR3 region has the DNA TGTGCCACCAGAGCTCACGGGGGAGAGGGAGATACGCAGTATTTT.

The count of this clone is one. The chain couples TRBV2 to TRBJ2-2, with D uncertain. V gave up 7 bases and J gave up 10 bases, with 19 bases separating them. Germline values: CDR1 SNHLY, CDR2 FYNNEI. CDR3 length: 14 amino acids. The CDR3 is CASTITGSLVELFF. CDR3 nucleotides: TGTGCCAGCACCATTACTGGTAGTCTCGTGGAGCTGTTTTTT.

The V call is TRBV14, the J call TRBJ1-1; D is unresolved. V lost 7 bases, J lost 4 bases, and 19 bases lay in between. The CDR3 has 15 residues. From germline, CDR1 is SGHDN and CDR2 FVKESK. Written as DNA, the CDR3 is TGTGCCAGCATCTTAAGAGGACTCGTGGTCACTGAAGCTTTCTTT. This translates into CASILRGLVVTEAFF.

The V and J genes are TRBV21-1 and TRBJ2-7; TRBD1 reflects the table's D call only, with no check against the DNA. TRBV21-1 corresponds to a pseudogene. The CDR3 is made up of 13 amino acids. CDR3: CASRWTGSYEQYF. CDR3 nucleotide sequence: TGTGCCAGCAGATGGACAGGGAGCTACGAGCAGTACTTC.

The chain carries TRBV19 and TRBJ1-5; 7 bases align to TRBD1. Germline assignment: CDR1 LNHDA and CDR2 SQIVND (reference sequence). The CDR3 totals 17 residues. Trimming cost V 6 bases and J 6 bases; bases outside gene matches: 17. The CDR3 loop reads CASSYRGEGGGRQPQHF. The DNA of the CDR3 is TGTGCCAGTAGCTATAGGGGGGAAGGGGGCGGCCGTCAGCCCCAGCATTTT.

The chain combines TRBV2 with TRBJ1-1; 8 nucleotides match TRBD1. The CDR3 extends over 14 amino acids. The germline CDR1 and CDR2 sequences are SNHLY and FYNNEI. The J segment lost 6 bases and the V segment lost 6 bases, leaving 9 bases of the junction unmatched. CDR3 DNA: TGTGCCAGCAGGGGACAGGCGGTTAATGCTGAAGCTTTCTTT. Translating gives CASRGQAVNAEAFF.

The V call is TRBV10-2, the J call TRBJ2-1, with D maybe TRBD1 (6 bases). The germline V and J ends were trimmed by 3 bases and 6 bases, with 15 bases remaining between them. The CDR3 totals 15 residues. Germline assignment: CDR1 WSHSY and CDR2 SAAADI. The CDR3 nucleotides read TGCGCCAGCAGTGACGGGACGAGGGGGACCAATGAGCAGTTCTTC. This gives the protein CASSDGTRGTNEQFF.

This chain links TRBV13 with TRBJ2-2; D possibly corresponds to TRBD2 (6 bases). Trimming left V 4 bases short and J 1 base short, with 16 bases between. This CDR3 contains 17 residues. CDR1 is PRHDT and CDR2 is FYEKMQ in the germline V gene (reference sequence). CDR3 loop: CASSWGLLGGNTGELFF. Here the CDR3 DNA reads TGTGCCAGCAGCTGGGGACTGTTGGGGGGGAACACCGGGGAGCTGTTTTTT.

This clone came up once. This CDR3 is CAISERTGLGTNSGNTIYF. As DNA, the CDR3 is TGTGCCATCAGTGAGAGAACAGGTCTAGGAACGAACTCTGGAAACACCATATATTTT. V and J are TRBV10-3 and TRBJ1-3, with D tentatively TRBD1 (5 bases). The CDR3 is 19 residues long. V lost 2 bases and J lost 0, with 20 bases in between. Germline CDR1 ENHRY, CDR2 SYGVKD.

The rearrangement links TRBV28 to TRBJ1-5; 10 bases match TRBD1. This CDR3 comprises 15 residues. Trimming took 6 bases from V and 2 from J; bases not matched to a gene: 4. The germline gives CDR1 MDHEN, CDR2 SYDVKM. CDR3 nucleotides: TGTGCCAGCAGCCCCGGGACAGGGGGCAATCAGCCCCAGCATTTT. Its protein product is CASSPGTGGNQPQHF. Complete variable domain (other parts from reference TRBV28 and TRBJ1-5): DVKVTQSSRYLVKRTGEKVFLECVQDMDHENMFWYRQDPGLGLRLIYFSYDVKMKEKGDIPEGYSVSREKKERFSLILESASTNQTSMYLCASSPGTGGNQPQHFGDGTRLSIL.

V is TRBV5-4 and J is TRBJ2-1; the match to TRBD1 covers 7 bases. With V trimmed by 0 bases and J by 7 bases, 16 bases remained unmatched. The CDR3 contains 18 residues. Germline assignment: CDR1 SGHNT and CDR2 YYREEE (reference sequence). This chain's CDR3 is CASSLEPAYPGQKNEQFF. The CDR3 DNA follows: TGTGCCAGCAGCTTGGAACCCGCTTATCCGGGACAGAAGAATGAGCAGTTCTTC. The full variable domain, completed using reference TRBV5-4 and TRBJ2-1, is ETGVTQSPTHLIKTRGQQVTLRCSSQSGHNTVSWYQQALGQGPQFIFQYYREEENGRGNFPPRFSGLQFPNYSSELNVNALELDDSALYLCASSLEPAYPGQKNEQFFGPGTRLTVL.

The chain recombines TRBV5-1 with TRBJ1-6; 7 nucleotides align to TRBD1. Looked up from germline, CDR1 is SGHRS and CDR2 is YFSETQ. The length of the CDR3 is 17 residues. V was pared by 1 base and J by 6 bases, with 10 bases of the junction left unmatched. The CDR3 sequence is CASSLRSQGDGNSPLHF. DNA for the CDR3: TGCGCCAGCAGCTTGAGGTCCCAGGGGGATGGTAATTCACCCCTCCACTTT.

This chain joins TRBV18 and TRBJ1-1; 11 nucleotides line up with TRBD1. CDR3 length: 15 amino acids. The ends lost 4 bases at V and 4 bases at J; junction bases unmatched: 5. CDR1 and CDR2 from the germline V gene are KGHSH and LQKENI. CDR3 region: CASSLGTGGSTEAFF. The CDR3 DNA follows: TGTGCCAGCTCACTAGGGACAGGGGGGTCCACTGAAGCTTTCTTT.

The chain employs TRBV12-3 or TRBV12-4 and TRBJ2-7; no definite D call. This CDR3 contains 12 residues. The germline V and J ends were trimmed by 3 bases and 5 bases, with 8 bases remaining between them. CDR3 DNA sequence: TGTGCCAGCAGTTTCCGGCAGGACGAGCAGTACTTC. Its protein product is CASSFRQDEQYF.

The rearrangement uses TRBV5-1 and TRBJ1-1; the D gene is possibly TRBD1 (6 bases). Germline values: CDR1 SGHRS, CDR2 YFSETQ. This CDR3 region has 15 residues. Trimming cost V 4 bases and J 0 bases, with 13 bases left between them. CDR3 sequence: CASSAGRTVNTEAFF. The CDR3 DNA is TGCGCCAGCAGCGCAGGACGGACAGTGAACACTGAAGCTTTCTTT.

The rearrangement joins TRBV11-2 to TRBJ1-5; tentative D call: TRBD1 (6 bases). V lost 0 bases and J 11 bases, leaving 17 bases between the germline ends. The CDR3 runs 15 residues. Germline assignment: CDR1 SGHAT and CDR2 FQNNGV. CDR3 loop: CASSLESAGRGAQHF. CDR3 DNA: TGTGCCAGCAGCTTAGAGAGCGCAGGGAGGGGGGCCCAGCATTTT.